The 17 T cell receptor beta chains in this list originate from one sample, sequenced in a study of cytomegalovirus exposure and HLA in healthy donors. The study ran its PCR with 60 Vbeta and 13 Jbeta primers. Using immunoSEQ multiplex PCR, the repertoire was profiled, and TCRdb retains in-frame clones only, with some absent. The sample has about 94,000 clones; around 74% are singletons. Sample: PBMCs. All receptors come from a man between 35 and 55 years old in good health and CMV-seropositive.

The CDR3 reads CASSYGTGMDEKLFF. The CDR3 DNA reads as TGTGCCAGCAGTTACGGGACAGGGATGGATGAAAAACTGTTTTTT. The J gene is TRBJ1-4, the V gene TRBV6-5; TRBD1 agrees at 9 bases. The germline V gene has CDR1 MNHEY and CDR2 SVGAGI. The trim removed 2 bases at V and 6 bases at J, leaving 4 bases unmatched. CDR3 length: 15 amino acids.

The chain carries TRBV5-1 and TRBJ1-4, with 7 positions matching TRBD1. This CDR3 has 15 residues. The germline CDR1 and CDR2 sequences are SGHRS and YFSETQ. The trim removed 0 bases at V and 8 bases at J, leaving 7 bases unmatched. CDR3 nucleotide sequence: TGCGCCAGCAGCTTGGATGGGACAGTGACCGAAAAACTGTTTTTT. As protein: CASSLDGTVTEKLFF.

This chain uses TRBV6-5 with TRBJ2-7; perhaps TRBD2 as D (6 bases). The germline V gene encodes CDR1 MNHEY and CDR2 SVGAGI. The length of the CDR3 is 13 residues. V shed 0 bases and J shed 7 bases, with 10 bases lying between them. This CDR3 reads CASSYSSGREQYF. The CDR3 nucleotides read TGTGCCAGCAGTTACTCCTCCGGGAGAGAGCAGTACTTC.

The CDR3 spells CASSMGRIGNTEAFF. Written as DNA, the CDR3 is TGTGCCAGTAGTATGGGCAGAATCGGCAACACTGAAGCTTTCTTT. J is TRBJ1-1 and V is TRBV19, with no clear D. The CDR3 loop spans 15 amino acids. Germline CDR1 LNHDA, CDR2 SQIVND (reference sequence). Between the trimmed V and J ends, which lost 3 bases and 2 bases, there was a span of 13 bases.

This clone was detected only once. The rearrangement links TRBV10-3 to TRBJ2-1, with D maybe TRBD2 (5 bases). CDR1 and CDR2 from the germline V gene are ENHRY and SYGVKD. The CDR3 sequence is 12 residues long. V dropped 6 bases and J dropped 9 bases, with 12 bases sitting between them. CDR3 residues: CAISSSRSEQFF. The CDR3 DNA reads as TGTGCCATCAGCTCTAGCAGAAGTGAGCAGTTCTTC.

J is TRBJ2-7 and V is TRBV5-5; the match to TRBD2 covers 8 bases. The germline V gene encodes CDR1 SGHKS and CDR2 YYEKEE (reference sequence). The CDR3 runs to 15 residues. The V gene end was trimmed by 4 bases and the J gene end by 2 bases; junction bases not matched to a gene: 8. As DNA, the CDR3 is TGTGCCAGCAGCCCTGGGGTAGCGGGGACCTACGAGCAGTACTTC. This sequence encodes CASSPGVAGTYEQYF.

The V call is TRBV28, the J call TRBJ2-7; weak D call: TRBD1 (6 bases). CDR1 and CDR2 from the germline V gene are MDHEN and SYDVKM. V lost 7 bases to trimming and J lost 11 bases, with 24 bases between them. This CDR3 region has 14 residues. This CDR3 is CASTTPGQFHKEYF. CDR3 sequence (DNA): TGTGCCAGCACCACTCCCGGACAGTTCCACAAGGAGTACTTC. The full variable domain, its missing parts supplied by reference TRBV28 and TRBJ2-7, is DVKVTQSSRYLVKRTGEKVFLECVQDMDHENMFWYRQDPGLGLRLIYFSYDVKMKEKGDIPEGYSVSREKKERFSLILESASTNQTSMYLCASTTPGQFHKEYFGPGTRLTVT.

The chain combines TRBV5-6 with TRBJ1-1; D ambiguous. In germline, CDR1 is SGHDT, CDR2 YYEEEE. V was shortened by 1 base and J by 5 bases, with 12 bases between the two germline ends. The CDR3 spans 14 residues. The CDR3 reads CASSLIGEGTEAFF. The CDR3 nucleotides are TGTGCCAGCAGCTTGATAGGCGAGGGTACTGAAGCTTTCTTT. The entire variable domain, with the rest obtained from reference TRBV5-6 and TRBJ1-1, is as follows: DAGVTQSPTHLIKTRGQQVTLRCSPKSGHDTVSWYQQALGQGPQFIFQYYEEEERQRGNFPDRFSGHQFPNYSSELNVNALLLGDSALYLCASSLIGEGTEAFFGQGTRLTVV.

The J gene is TRBJ2-2, the V gene TRBV7-8; D is possibly TRBD2 (6 bases). The CDR3 contains 15 residues. Germline V gene data show CDR1 as SGHVS and CDR2 as FQNEAQ. V was clipped by 8 bases and J by 0 bases, with 13 bases between them. CDR3 DNA: TGTGCCAGCGACCCGCGGGGATCGAACACCGGGGAGCTGTTTTTT. The encoded protein is CASDPRGSNTGELFF.

The rearrangement links TRBV27 to TRBJ1-5; D might be TRBD1 (6 bases). Germline V CDR1 and CDR2: MNHEY, SMNVEV (reference sequence). V was shortened by 6 bases and J by 0 bases, with 9 bases between the two germline ends. The CDR3 totals 14 residues. The CDR3 loop reads CASSQQGSNQPQHF. The CDR3 DNA sequence: TGTGCCAGCAGCCAACAGGGTAGCAATCAGCCCCAGCATTTT.

V is TRBV11-2 and J is TRBJ2-7; 8 bases fit TRBD2. CDR1 SGHAT and CDR2 FQNNGV come from the germline V gene. Losses at the gene ends were 1 base for V and 5 bases for J; bases not matched to a gene: 4. This CDR3 spans 14 amino acids. CDR3 sequence (DNA): TGTGCCAGCAGCTTAGCGCAGCGGGAGAACGAGCAGTACTTC. This gives the protein CASSLAQRENEQYF.

This clone was seen a handful of times. This chain connects TRBV7-8 to TRBJ2-3, with D possibly being TRBD2 (5 bases). CDR1 and CDR2 (germline): SGHVS, FQNEAQ. Trimming shortened V by 5 bases and J by 2 bases, and 17 bases separated the two germline ends. CDR3 size: 16 residues. CDR3 in amino acids: CASSLGLFLNTDTQYF. CDR3 DNA sequence: TGTGCCAGCAGCCTCGGACTCTTCCTGAACACAGATACGCAGTATTTT.

The chain uses TRBV2 and TRBJ2-7; weak D call: TRBD2 (5 bases). V was clipped by 2 bases and J by 3 bases, with 17 bases between them. This CDR3 comprises 16 residues. Germline V CDR1 and CDR2: SNHLY, FYNNEI. The CDR3 region is CASSESQVPTNYEQYF. In DNA, the CDR3 is TGTGCCAGCAGTGAATCCCAGGTTCCGACTAACTACGAGCAGTACTTC.

The V and J genes are TRBV5-6 and TRBJ2-5; 9 bases agree with TRBD1. This CDR3 comprises 16 residues. The germline gives CDR1 SGHDT, CDR2 YYEEEE. Trimming removed 0 bases from V and 5 bases from J; junction bases left unmatched: 8. The CDR3 DNA reads TGTGCCAGCAGCTTGGTTTCGGGACAGGGTGGGGAGACCCAGTACTTC. It specifies CASSLVSGQGGETQYF.

V gene TRBV19 combines with J gene TRBJ2-7; D gene ambiguous. This CDR3 spans 15 amino acids. Germline V CDR1 and CDR2: LNHDA, SQIVND (reference sequence). Between the trimmed V and J ends, which lost 3 bases and 6 bases, there was a span of 18 bases. CDR3 sequence: CASSMVGIEFGEQYF. CDR3 DNA: TGTGCCAGTAGTATGGTCGGTATTGAATTCGGCGAGCAGTACTTC.

The chain carries TRBV29-1 and TRBJ1-4; D possibly corresponds to TRBD1 (6 bases). The germline gives CDR1 SQVTM, CDR2 ANQGSEA. This CDR3 region has 15 residues. V was trimmed by 4 bases and J by 4 bases, leaving 16 bases between them. The CDR3 is CSVGSGARVNEKLFF. The CDR3 DNA follows: TGCAGCGTTGGATCAGGGGCGCGGGTTAATGAAAAACTGTTTTTT.

The chain combines TRBV7-6 with TRBJ2-7; D gene unclear. Germline lookup yields CDR1 SGHVS and CDR2 FNYEAQ. Trimming pared 0 bases from V and 1 base from J, leaving 13 bases between. This CDR3 is 16 amino acids long. The CDR3 DNA sequence: TGTGCCAGCAGCTTAGCTCTCCCTACTATGTCCTACGAGCAGTACTTC. Its translation: CASSLALPTMSYEQYF. Full variable domain (rest looked up from reference TRBV7-6 and TRBJ2-7): GAGVSQSPRYKVTKRGQDVALRCDPISGHVSLYWYRQALGQGPEFLTYFNYEAQQDKSGLPNDRFSAERPEGSISTLTIQRTEQRDSAMYRCASSLALPTMSYEQYFGPGTRLTVT.